This T cell receptor beta chain was recorded in a study of blood T cell repertoires in COVID-19. As processed by the authors: Reference gene primer amplification gave nucleated cell count estimates. The repertoire was sequenced with immunoSEQ multiplex PCR; TCRdb's copy has only in-frame clones and lacks some. The V and J calls and clone size were taken over from that table, and D and trimming were inferred from the DNA. Of roughly 200,000 clones listed, about 88% were seen once; the top ten hold roughly 10%. V gave up 3 bases and J gave up 6 bases, with 9 bases separating them. This CDR3 has 12 residues.

The sequence was obtained from a woman aged 45 to 65 with COVID-19, enrolled during active disease. Specimen: peripheral blood. The chain combines TRBV12-3 or TRBV12-4 with TRBJ2-7; D not certain. CDR3 in amino acids: CASSFRGLEQYF. CDR3 DNA: TGTGCCAGCAGTTTTAGAGGTCTCGAGCAGTACTTC.